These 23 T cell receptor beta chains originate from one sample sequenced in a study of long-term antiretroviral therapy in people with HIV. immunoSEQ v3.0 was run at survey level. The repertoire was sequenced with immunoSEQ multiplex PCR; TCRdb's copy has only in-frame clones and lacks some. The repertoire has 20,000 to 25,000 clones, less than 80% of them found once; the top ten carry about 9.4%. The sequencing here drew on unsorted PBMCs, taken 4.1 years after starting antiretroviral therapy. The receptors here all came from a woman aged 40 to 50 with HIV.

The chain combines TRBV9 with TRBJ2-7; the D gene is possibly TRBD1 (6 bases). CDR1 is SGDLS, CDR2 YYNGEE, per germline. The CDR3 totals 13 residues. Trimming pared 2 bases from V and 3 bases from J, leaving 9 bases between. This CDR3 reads CASSVEQGYEQYF. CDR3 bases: TGTGCCAGCAGCGTTGAACAGGGCTACGAGCAGTACTTC.

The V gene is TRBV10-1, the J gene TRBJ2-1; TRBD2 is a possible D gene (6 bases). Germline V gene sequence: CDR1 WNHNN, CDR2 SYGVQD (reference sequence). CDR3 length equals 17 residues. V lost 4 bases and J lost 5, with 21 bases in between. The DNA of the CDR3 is TGCGCCAGCAGTGTTCCCCCTTTTGGGGAGGAACACAATGAGCAGTTCTTC. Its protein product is CASSVPPFGEEHNEQFF.

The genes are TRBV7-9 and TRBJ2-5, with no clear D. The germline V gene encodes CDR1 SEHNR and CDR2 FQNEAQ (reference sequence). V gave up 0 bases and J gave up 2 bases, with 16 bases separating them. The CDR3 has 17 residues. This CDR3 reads CASSLAGSQYKQETQYF. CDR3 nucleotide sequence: TGTGCCAGCAGCTTAGCAGGATCACAATACAAACAAGAGACCCAGTACTTC.

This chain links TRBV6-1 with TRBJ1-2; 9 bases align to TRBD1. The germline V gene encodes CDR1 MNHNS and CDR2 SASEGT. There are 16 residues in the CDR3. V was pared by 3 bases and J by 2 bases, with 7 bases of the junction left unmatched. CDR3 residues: CASSDYRTGANYGYTF. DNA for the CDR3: TGTGCCAGCAGTGATTATAGGACAGGGGCGAACTATGGCTACACCTTC.

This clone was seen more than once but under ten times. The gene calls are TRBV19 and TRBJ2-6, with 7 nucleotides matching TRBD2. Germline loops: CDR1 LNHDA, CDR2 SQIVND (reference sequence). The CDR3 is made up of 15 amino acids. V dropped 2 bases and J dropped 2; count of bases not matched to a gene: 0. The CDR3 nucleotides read TGTGCCAGTAGTATAAGCGGGGCTGGGGCCAACGTCCTGACTTTC. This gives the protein CASSISGAGANVLTF.

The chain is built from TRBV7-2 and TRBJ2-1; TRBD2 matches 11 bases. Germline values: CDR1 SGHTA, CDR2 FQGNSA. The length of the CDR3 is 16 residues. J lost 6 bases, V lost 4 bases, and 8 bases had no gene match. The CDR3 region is CASSSDLAGGFNEQFF. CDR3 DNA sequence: TGTGCCAGCAGCTCGGACCTAGCGGGAGGATTCAATGAGCAGTTCTTC.

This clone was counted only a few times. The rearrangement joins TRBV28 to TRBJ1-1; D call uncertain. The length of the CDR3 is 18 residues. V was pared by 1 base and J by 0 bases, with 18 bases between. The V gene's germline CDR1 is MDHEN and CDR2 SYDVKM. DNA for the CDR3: TGTGCCAGCAGTTTATTCCTCGACACCAGAAATGTGAACACTGAAGCTTTCTTT. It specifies CASSLFLDTRNVNTEAFF.

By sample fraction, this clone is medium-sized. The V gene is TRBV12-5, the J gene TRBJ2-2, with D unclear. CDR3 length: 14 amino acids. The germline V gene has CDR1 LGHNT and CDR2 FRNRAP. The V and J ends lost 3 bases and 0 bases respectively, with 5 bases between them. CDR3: CASGFLANTGELFF. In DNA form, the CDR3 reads TGTGCTAGTGGTTTCCTGGCGAACACCGGGGAGCTGTTTTTT.

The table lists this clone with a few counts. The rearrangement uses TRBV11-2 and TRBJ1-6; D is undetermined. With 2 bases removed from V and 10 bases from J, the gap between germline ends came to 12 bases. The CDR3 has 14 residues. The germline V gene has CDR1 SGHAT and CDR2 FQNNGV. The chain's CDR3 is CASSLKRAESPLHF. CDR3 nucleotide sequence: TGTGCCAGCAGCTTAAAAAGGGCGGAATCACCCCTCCACTTT.

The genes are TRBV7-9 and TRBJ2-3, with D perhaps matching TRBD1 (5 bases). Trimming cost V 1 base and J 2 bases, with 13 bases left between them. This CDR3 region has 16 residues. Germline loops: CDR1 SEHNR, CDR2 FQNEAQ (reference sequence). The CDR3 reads CASSLEGHTFTDTQYF. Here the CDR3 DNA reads TGTGCCAGCAGCTTAGAAGGACACACGTTCACAGATACGCAGTATTTT.

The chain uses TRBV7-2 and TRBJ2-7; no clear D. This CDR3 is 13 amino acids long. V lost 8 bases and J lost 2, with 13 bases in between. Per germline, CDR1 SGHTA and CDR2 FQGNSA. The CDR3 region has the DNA TGTGCCAGCGGCCGGGTCCTACCCTACGAGCAGTACTTC. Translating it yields CASGRVLPYEQYF.

CDR3 in DNA: TGTGCCACGACAAGCGGGGATACATTCCGGGAGCAGTACTTC. Its protein product is CATTSGDTFREQYF. The rearrangement joins TRBV15 to TRBJ2-7; 7 bases map to TRBD2. Losses at the gene ends were 9 bases for V and 7 bases for J; bases not matched to a gene: 15. The CDR3 consists of 14 residues. The V gene's germline CDR1 is LNHNV and CDR2 YYDKDF (reference sequence). Using reference TRBV15 and TRBJ2-7 for the parts outside the CDR3, the full variable domain is DAMVIQNPRYQVTQFGKPVTLSCSQTLNHNVMYWYQQKSSQAPKLLFHYYDKDFNNEADTPDNFQSRRPNTSFCFLDIRSPGLGDTAMYLCATTSGDTFREQYFGPGTRLTVT.

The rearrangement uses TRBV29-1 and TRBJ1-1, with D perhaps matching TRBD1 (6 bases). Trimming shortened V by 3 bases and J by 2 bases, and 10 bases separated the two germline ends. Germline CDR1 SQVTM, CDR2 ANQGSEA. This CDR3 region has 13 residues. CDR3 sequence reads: CSVESDSNTEAFF. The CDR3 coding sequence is TGCAGCGTTGAGTCGGACAGCAACACTGAAGCTTTCTTT. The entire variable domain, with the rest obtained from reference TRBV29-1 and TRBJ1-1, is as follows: SAVISQKPSRDICQRGTSLTIQCQVDSQVTMMFWYRQQPGQSLTLIATANQGSEATYESGFVIDKFPISRPNLTFSTLTVSNMSPEDSSIYLCSVESDSNTEAFFGQGTRLTVV.

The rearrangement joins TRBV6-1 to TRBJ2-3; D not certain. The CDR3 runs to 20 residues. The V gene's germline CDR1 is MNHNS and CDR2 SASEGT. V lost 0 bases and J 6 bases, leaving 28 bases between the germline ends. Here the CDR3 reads CASSEAHQLEAPGPRDTQYF. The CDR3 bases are TGTGCCAGCAGTGAAGCCCACCAGCTGGAAGCCCCAGGTCCTCGCGATACGCAGTATTTT.

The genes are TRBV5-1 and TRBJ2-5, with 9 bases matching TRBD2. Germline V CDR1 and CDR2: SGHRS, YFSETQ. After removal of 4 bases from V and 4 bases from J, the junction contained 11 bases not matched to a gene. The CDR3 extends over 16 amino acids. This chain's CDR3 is CASSILAGSTGETQYF. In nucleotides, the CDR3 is TGCGCCAGCAGCATTCTAGCGGGATCTACCGGAGAGACCCAGTACTTC.

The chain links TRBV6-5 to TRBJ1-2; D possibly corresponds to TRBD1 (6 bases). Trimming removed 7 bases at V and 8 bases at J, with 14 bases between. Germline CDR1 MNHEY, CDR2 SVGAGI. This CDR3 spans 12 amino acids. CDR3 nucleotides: TGTGCCAGCAACACAGGGAAGGGAGGCTACACCTTC. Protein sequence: CASNTGKGGYTF.

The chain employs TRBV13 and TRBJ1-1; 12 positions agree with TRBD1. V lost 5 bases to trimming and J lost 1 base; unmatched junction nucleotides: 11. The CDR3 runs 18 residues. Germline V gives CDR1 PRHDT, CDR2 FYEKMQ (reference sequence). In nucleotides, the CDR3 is TGTGCCAGCAGCGCCCCGGGACAGGGGGCCCCAAAGAACACTGAAGCTTTCTTT. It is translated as CASSAPGQGAPKNTEAFF. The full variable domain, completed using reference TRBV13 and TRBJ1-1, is AAGVIQSPRHLIKEKRETATLKCYPIPRHDTVYWYQQGPGQDPQFLISFYEKMQSDKGSIPDRFSAQQFSDYHSELNMSSLELGDSALYFCASSAPGQGAPKNTEAFFGQGTRLTVV.

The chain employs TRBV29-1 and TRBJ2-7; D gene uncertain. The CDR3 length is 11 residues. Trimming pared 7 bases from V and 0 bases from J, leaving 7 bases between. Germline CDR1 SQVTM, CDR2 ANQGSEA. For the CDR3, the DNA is TGCAGCGCCGGGCTCTCCTACGAGCAGTACTTC. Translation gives CSAGLSYEQYF.

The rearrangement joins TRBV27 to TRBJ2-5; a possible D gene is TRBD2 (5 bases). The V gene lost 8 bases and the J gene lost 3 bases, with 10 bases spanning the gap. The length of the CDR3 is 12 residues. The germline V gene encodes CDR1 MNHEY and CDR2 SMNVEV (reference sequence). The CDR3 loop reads CASGTREETQYF. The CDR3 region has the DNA TGTGCCAGCGGTACTAGGGAAGAGACCCAGTACTTC.

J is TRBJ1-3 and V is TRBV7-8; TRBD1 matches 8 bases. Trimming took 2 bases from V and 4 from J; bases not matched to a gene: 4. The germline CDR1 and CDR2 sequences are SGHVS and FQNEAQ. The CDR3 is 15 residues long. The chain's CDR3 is CASSLSTGGGNTIYF. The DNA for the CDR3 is TGTGCCAGCAGCTTATCTACAGGGGGGGGAAACACCATATATTTT.

The CDR3 nucleotides are TGTGCCAGCAGCTTACCTTCTGGTCGGGGGGAGGGGGTCCTGACTTTC. As protein: CASSLPSGRGEGVLTF. This chain links TRBV7-9 with TRBJ2-6; 7 positions match TRBD2. CDR1 is SEHNR, CDR2 FQNEAQ, per germline (reference sequence). The CDR3 covers 16 residues. The V and J ends lost 2 bases and 13 bases, in that order; junction bases with no gene match: 14. The full variable domain, with the rest looked up from reference TRBV7-9 and TRBJ2-6, is DTGVSQNPRHKITKRGQNVTFRCDPISEHNRLYWYRQTLGQGPEFLTYFQNEAQLEKSRLLSDRFSAERPKGSFSTLEIQRTEQGDSAMYLCASSLPSGRGEGVLTFGAGSRLTVL.

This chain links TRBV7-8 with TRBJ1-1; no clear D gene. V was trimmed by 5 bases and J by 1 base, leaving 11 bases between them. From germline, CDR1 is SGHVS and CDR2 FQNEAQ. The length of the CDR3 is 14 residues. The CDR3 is CASSLGVENTEAFF. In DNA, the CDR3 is TGTGCCAGCAGCCTCGGTGTGGAGAACACTGAAGCTTTCTTT.

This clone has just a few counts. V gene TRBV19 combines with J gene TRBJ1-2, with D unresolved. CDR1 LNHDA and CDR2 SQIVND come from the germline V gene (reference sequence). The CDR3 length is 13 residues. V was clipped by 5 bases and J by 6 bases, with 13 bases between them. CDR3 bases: TGTGCCAGTAGTCATCGGGCCACCGATGGCTACACCTTC. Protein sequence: CASSHRATDGYTF.